These T cell receptor beta chains were read from a single sample in a study of tumor-infiltrating lymphocytes in primary liver carcinoma. From the multiplex PCR reads, TCRdb called clonotypes with MiXCR, one entry per CDR3 protein. Of about 64,000 distinct CDR3 sequences listed, over 60% are singletons. Input material: liver tumor tissue from sampling region 4. The receptors come from a man aged 40-55 years with primary liver carcinoma and hepatitis B virus infection. Each CDR3 is given without its conserved first and last residue.

cdr3_aa,v_call,cdr3_length,j_call
ASSLTSPGQSNGEQF,TRBV11-1,15,TRBJ2-1
VSSVYSGGTSEQY,TRBV7-2,13,TRBJ2-7
VGSRGRAVVFTEAF,TRBV11-2,14,TRBJ1-1
ASSFAGSNTWELF,TRBV11-2,13,TRBJ2-2
SVGTSAANTEELF,TRBV29-1,13,TRBJ2-2
ASRSLGQGSGETQY,TRBV28,14,TRBJ2-5
ASTAGGTYNEQF,TRBV25-1,12,TRBJ2-1
ASSQAGVLPGELF,TRBV7-2,13,TRBJ2-2
TNSQVGPNSYEQY,TRBV4-1,13,TRBJ2-7
ASSLDGFVNEKLV,TRBV11-2,13,TRBJ1-4
TSSLSSGAYNEQF,TRBV6-2/TRBV6-3,13,TRBJ2-1
ASGLLKASGTSGKNEQF,TRBV11-2,17,TRBJ2-1
DSSRTGDSYEQY,TRBV11-2,12,TRBJ2-7
ASSLSERADYGYT,TRBV5-5,13,TRBJ1-2
STLSGSENGYT,TRBV29-1,11,TRBJ1-2
ASSEQAEVETQY,TRBV11-1,12,TRBJ2-5
ASSQNPNETQY,TRBV4-3,11,TRBJ2-5
AISLPGGTEAF,TRBV28,11,TRBJ1-1
ASSSTTGNEKLF,TRBV12-3/TRBV12-4,12,TRBJ1-4
AGSQTPGRGKQTQY,TRBV11-2,14,TRBJ2-5
ASSPGPGAFEQY,TRBV11-2,12,TRBJ2-7
AGSYQRERPWLF,TRBV6-2/TRBV6-3,12,TRBJ2-1
ASSFWTGGEETQY,TRBV7-9,13,TRBJ2-5
ASSLSARRDTQY,TRBV12-3/TRBV12-4,12,TRBJ2-3
ASSIESLKQY,TRBV28,10,TRBJ2-7
AIIKRSGLAGGFPYKQY,TRBV10-3,17,TRBJ2-7
ASSLGTSGRTQY,TRBV12-3/TRBV12-4,12,TRBJ2-4
ASSYSRTWSTEAF,TRBV6-5,13,TRBJ1-1
TSSEGPTYDQY,TRBV10-2,11,TRBJ2-7
ACSYSVGRQPRH,TRBV6-2/TRBV6-3,12,TRBJ1-5
ASSLAGTLNEQF,TRBV11-2,12,TRBJ2-1
ASSGDPTREAKNIQY,TRBV6-1,15,TRBJ2-4
SVNGPSSQETQY,TRBV29-1,12,TRBJ2-5
AGSQGLGSSSYDEQF,TRBV4-3,15,TRBJ2-1
DSSLATGTEAF,TRBV13,11,TRBJ1-1
ASRGAGPGTQY,TRBV5-1,11,TRBJ2-3
IVAPSTDTQY,TRBV29-1,10,TRBJ2-3
ASSSWTGLSYEQY,TRBV5-1,13,TRBJ2-7
ASSLGGLDGYT,TRBV7-3,11,TRBJ1-2
ASRPSQSVNSPLH,TRBV6-6,13,TRBJ1-6
ASIITATWTVGTGEPF,TRBV11-2,16,TRBJ2-2
ASSYRTADTQY,TRBV11-2,11,TRBJ2-3
ASSLVGASANEQF,TRBV28,13,TRBJ2-1
ASSFGTWKIYEQY,TRBV12-3/TRBV12-4,13,TRBJ2-7
ASSTGGTIESPICNEQF,TRBV11-1,17,TRBJ2-1
ASSPRGTEAF,TRBV12-3/TRBV12-4,10,TRBJ1-1
ASSGVVATDTQY,TRBV6-1,12,TRBJ2-3
PSSSGEGESYEQY,TRBV12-3/TRBV12-4,13,TRBJ2-7
ASSKDTDAGGTDTQY,TRBV4-3,15,TRBJ2-3
ASSQAHVNEQL,TRBV4-2,11,TRBJ2-1
ASSRGRAGVFTEPV,TRBV11-2,14,TRBJ1-1
VIRQGFSTEAF,TRBV10-3,11,TRBJ1-1
ASALTTNTEAF,TRBV11-2,11,TRBJ1-1
ASSELEGTNSPLQ,TRBV25-1,13,TRBJ1-6
ASSLLQREGDTQY,TRBV5-4,13,TRBJ2-3